A selection of T cell receptor beta chains follows, all from one sample in a study of control samples from healthy donors and cancer patients. Sequencing used immunoSEQ multiplex PCR; TCRdb keeps in-frame clones, though not all of them. The sample lists over 200,000 clones; over 70% were seen once. The sample comprised PBMCs. The source is a woman in her sixties with lung cancer. CDR3s include the opening cysteine and the closing phenylalanine or tryptophan. D genes are given only for firm matches.

d_call | j_call | v_call | cdr3_aa
NA | TRBJ2-1 | TRBV7-2 | CASSLGSGQLNEQFF
TRBD1 | TRBJ1-6 | TRBV6-7 | CASSYYPGQTNSPLHF
NA | TRBJ2-7 | TRBV5-1 | CASSWPQGSQGFSYEQYF
NA | TRBJ1-5 | TRBV24-1 | CATSRGNQPQHF
NA | TRBJ1-1 | TRBV10-2 | CASSLGQQAFF
NA | TRBJ2-2 | TRBV4-1 | CASSQDYTGELFF
NA | TRBJ1-2 | TRBV2 | CASSEQGFEGYTF
TRBD2 | TRBJ2-7 | TRBV5-1 | CASSLSSSGSGYEQYF
NA | TRBJ2-1 | TRBV27 | CASSFFGGRLNEQFF
NA | TRBJ2-1 | TRBV5-1 | CASSLFSGEQFF
TRBD2 | TRBJ2-1 | TRBV7-9 | CASSPPFRLAGRNEQFF
NA | TRBJ1-6 | TRBV6-5 | CASSYSRTANSPLHF
NA | TRBJ1-4 | TRBV2 | CASSSGREKLFF
NA | TRBJ1-1 | TRBV10-3 | CAISGGWNTEAFF
NA | TRBJ1-3 | TRBV5-1 | CASSYSSGGLGNTIYF
NA | TRBJ2-5 | TRBV7-2 | CASSLIPQETQYF